The sequence of this T cell receptor (beta chain) was determined in a study of lymphopenia after photon versus proton radiotherapy (dated by TCRdb to between 2019 and 2020). Describing the broader study: In patients with gastrointestinal tumors who developed high-grade lymphopenia, the study compared the immunological effects of photon radiation therapy with those of proton radiation therapy. The 20 patients in the cohort had gastrointestinal tumors, were treated with either photon or proton therapy, and subsequently developed lymphopenia. The study was designed to characterize how the impact on the immune system differs between the two radiation modalities. Points the paper makes about the study in general: Among patients across the cohort who died, overall survival time showed an inverse correlation with a larger post-nadir drop in TCR diversity. After the lymphocyte count nadir, repertoires from photon-treated patients showed oligoclonal expansion, particularly of CD8+ Temra cells, and this expansion drove the decline in diversity. Proton-treated patients stayed relatively stable during treatment, while photon-treated patients lost naive T cells and TCR diversity and gained effector/memory populations. The survival association was assessed only in patients who died, and better survival with proton therapy was presented by the authors as a possibility rather than a demonstrated result.

This clone is a singleton in its sample. Its specific antigen is unknown. Nothing much larger sits one base from this clone, and base qualities are not available. The protocol used for the library was the immunoSEQ multiplex PCR assay. T cell repertoires were profiled with deep sequencing of rearranged TCR beta loci together with multiparametric flow cytometry. In TCRdb, the immuneACCESS table is reduced to in-frame sequences with V and J assigned. These tables do not hold every clone; where another copy was compared, an unresolved V gene accounts for under half, and the others remain unexplained. In this sample the table shows about 20,000 clones, roughly 86% of which occur a single time. The top ten clones comprise about 3% of the sample. Reading from cysteine to phenylalanine, the CDR3 counts 14 amino acids. Of all the DNA, just the CDR3 is kept, 42 bases in frame from base 1. Trimming takes 5 bases off V and 1 base off J; junction bases not matched to a gene: 5. CDR1 and CDR2 are read off the germline V gene (reference sequence) as MNHEY and SMNVEV.

The sequences come from peripheral blood, collected from a patient treated with photon-based radiotherapy. This TCR derives from a woman aged 45-59 years with pancreatic cancer. This chain is built from TRBV27 and TRBJ2-7; 7 bases in between match TRBD1. The DNA reads as follows: TGTGCCAGCAGTGATAGGGGGCTTTCCTACGAGCAGTACTTC. Its product reads: CASSDRGLSYEQYF.